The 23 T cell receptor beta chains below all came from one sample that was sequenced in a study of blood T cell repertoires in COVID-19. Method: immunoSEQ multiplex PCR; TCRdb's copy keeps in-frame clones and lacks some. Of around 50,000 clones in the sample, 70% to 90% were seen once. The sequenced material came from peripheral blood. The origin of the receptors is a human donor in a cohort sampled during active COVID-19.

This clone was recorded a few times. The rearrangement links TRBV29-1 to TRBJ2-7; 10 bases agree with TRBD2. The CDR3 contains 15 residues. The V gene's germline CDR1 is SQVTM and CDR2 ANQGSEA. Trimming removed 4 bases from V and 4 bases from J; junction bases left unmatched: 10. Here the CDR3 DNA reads TGCAGCGTTGGAGGAGGGCTAGCGGGGGTTTACGAGCAGTACTTC. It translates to CSVGGGLAGVYEQYF.

In nucleotides, the CDR3 is TGTGCCAGCAGCTCGGGACAGGGAAGAAGGCTCCACTTT. It encodes CASSSGQGRRLHF. The V call is TRBV7-2, the J call TRBJ1-6; 9 nucleotides agree with TRBD1. CDR1 SGHTA and CDR2 FQGNSA come from the germline V gene. V dropped 4 bases and J dropped 16; count of bases not matched to a gene: 8. CDR3 length equals 13 residues.

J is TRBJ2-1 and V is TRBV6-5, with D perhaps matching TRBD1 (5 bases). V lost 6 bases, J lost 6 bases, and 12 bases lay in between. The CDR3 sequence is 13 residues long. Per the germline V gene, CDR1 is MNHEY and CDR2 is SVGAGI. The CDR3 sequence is CASRRSGFNEQFF. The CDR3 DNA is TGTGCCAGCAGGAGGTCAGGGTTCAATGAGCAGTTCTTC.

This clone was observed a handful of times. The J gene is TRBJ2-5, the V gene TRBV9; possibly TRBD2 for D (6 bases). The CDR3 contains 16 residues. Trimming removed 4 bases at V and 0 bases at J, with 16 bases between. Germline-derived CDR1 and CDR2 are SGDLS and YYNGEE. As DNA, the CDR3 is TGTGCCAGCAGCCCCGGGGGACCCACGTACCAAGAGACCCAGTACTTC. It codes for CASSPGGPTYQETQYF.

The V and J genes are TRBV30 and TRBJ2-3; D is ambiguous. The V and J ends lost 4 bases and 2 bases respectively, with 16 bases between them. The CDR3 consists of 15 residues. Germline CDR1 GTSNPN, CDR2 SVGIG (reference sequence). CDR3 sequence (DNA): TGTGCCTGGAATTGTAGCCTACCCCTCACAGATACGCAGTATTTT. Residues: CAWNCSLPLTDTQYF.

DNA for the CDR3: TGTGCCAGCAGCTTAGAAGAGAATTCACCCCTCCACTTT. It translates to CASSLEENSPLHF. The rearrangement uses TRBV7-9 and TRBJ1-6; D is unresolved. Germline V gene sequence: CDR1 SEHNR, CDR2 FQNEAQ (reference sequence). This CDR3 is 13 amino acids long. Trimming pared 1 base from V and 7 bases from J, leaving 5 bases between.

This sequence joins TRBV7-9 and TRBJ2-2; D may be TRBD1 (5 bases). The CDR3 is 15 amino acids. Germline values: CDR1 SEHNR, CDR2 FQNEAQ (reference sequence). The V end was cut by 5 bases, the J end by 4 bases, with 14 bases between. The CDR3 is CASSRDQQVTGELFF. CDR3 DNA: TGTGCCAGCAGCCGAGACCAACAGGTCACCGGGGAGCTGTTTTTT. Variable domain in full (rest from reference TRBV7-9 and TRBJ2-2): DTGVSQNPRHKITKRGQNVTFRCDPISEHNRLYWYRQTLGQGPEFLTYFQNEAQLEKSRLLSDRFSAERPKGSFSTLEIQRTEQGDSAMYLCASSRDQQVTGELFFGEGSRLTVL.

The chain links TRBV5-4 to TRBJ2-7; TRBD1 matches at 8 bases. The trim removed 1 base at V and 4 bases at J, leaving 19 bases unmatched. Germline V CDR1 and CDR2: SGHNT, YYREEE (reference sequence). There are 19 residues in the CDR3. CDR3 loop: CASSLTGPHRDRRNYEQYF. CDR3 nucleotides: TGTGCCAGCAGCTTGACCGGCCCCCACCGGGACAGGAGAAATTACGAGCAGTACTTC.

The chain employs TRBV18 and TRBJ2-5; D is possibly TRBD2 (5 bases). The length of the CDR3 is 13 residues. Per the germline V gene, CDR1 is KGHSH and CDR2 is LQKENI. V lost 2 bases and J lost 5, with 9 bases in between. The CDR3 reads CASSPGLAETQYF. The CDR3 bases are TGTGCCAGCTCACCAGGACTTGCCGAGACCCAGTACTTC.

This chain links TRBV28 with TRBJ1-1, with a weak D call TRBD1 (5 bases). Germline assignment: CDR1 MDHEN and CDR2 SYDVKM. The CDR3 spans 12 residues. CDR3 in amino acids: CAYGWGRTEAFF. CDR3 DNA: TGTGCTTATGGTTGGGGCCGCACTGAAGCTTTCTTT.

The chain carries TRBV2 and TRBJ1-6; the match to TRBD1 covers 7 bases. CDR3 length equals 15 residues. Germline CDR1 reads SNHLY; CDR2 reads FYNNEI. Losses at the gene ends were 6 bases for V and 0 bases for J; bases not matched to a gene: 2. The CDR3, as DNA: TGTGCCAGCAGAGGACAGGACTCCTATAATTCACCCCTCCACTTT. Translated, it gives CASRGQDSYNSPLHF.

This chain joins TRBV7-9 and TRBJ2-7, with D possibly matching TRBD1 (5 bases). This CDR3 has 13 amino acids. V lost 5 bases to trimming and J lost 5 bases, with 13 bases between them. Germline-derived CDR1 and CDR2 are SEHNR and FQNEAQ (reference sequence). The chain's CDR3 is CASSRPTVDEQYF. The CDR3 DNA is TGTGCCAGCAGCCGTCCGACAGTGGACGAGCAGTACTTC.

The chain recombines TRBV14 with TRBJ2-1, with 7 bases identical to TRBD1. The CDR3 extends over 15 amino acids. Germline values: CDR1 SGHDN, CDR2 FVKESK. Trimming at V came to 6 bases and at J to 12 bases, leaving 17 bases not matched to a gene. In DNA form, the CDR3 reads TGTGCCAGCAGAGATACAGGGGTTCCGGGTTCCCGGCAGTTCTTC. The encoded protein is CASRDTGVPGSRQFF. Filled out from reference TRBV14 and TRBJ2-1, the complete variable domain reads EAGVTQFPSHSVIEKGQTVTLRCDPISGHDNLYWYRRVMGKEIKFLLHFVKESKQDESGMPNNRFLAERTGGTYSTLKVQPAELEDSGVYFCASRDTGVPGSRQFFGPGTRLTVL.

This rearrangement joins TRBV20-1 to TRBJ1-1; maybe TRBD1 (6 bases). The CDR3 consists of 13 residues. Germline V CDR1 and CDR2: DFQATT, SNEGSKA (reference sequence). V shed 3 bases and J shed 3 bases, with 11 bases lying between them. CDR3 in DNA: TGCAGTGCTAGTAAGGGGGTGGACACTGAAGCTTTCTTT. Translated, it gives CSASKGVDTEAFF.

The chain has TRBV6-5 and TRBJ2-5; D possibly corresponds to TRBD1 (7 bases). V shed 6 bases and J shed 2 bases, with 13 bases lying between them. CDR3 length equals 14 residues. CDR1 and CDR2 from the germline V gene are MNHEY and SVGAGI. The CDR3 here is CASRTPGGQETQYF. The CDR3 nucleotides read TGTGCCAGCAGGACGCCAGGGGGGCAAGAGACCCAGTACTTC.

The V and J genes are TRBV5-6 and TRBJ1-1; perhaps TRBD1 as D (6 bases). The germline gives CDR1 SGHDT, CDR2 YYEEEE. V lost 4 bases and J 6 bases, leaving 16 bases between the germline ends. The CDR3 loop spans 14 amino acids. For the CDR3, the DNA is TGTGCCAGCAGCCTCGGGGGGGGCTACCCTGAAGCTTTCTTT. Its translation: CASSLGGGYPEAFF.

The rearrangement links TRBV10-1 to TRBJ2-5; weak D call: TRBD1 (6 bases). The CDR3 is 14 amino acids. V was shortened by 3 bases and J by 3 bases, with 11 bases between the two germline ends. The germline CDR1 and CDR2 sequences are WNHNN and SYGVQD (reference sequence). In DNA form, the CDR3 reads TGCGCCAGCAGTGAATCCCCAGGGGAAGAGACCCAGTACTTC. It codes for CASSESPGEETQYF.

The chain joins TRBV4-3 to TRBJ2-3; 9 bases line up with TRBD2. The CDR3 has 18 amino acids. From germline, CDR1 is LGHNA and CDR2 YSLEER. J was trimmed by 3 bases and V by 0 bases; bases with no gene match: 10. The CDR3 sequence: CASSQDRSTSGWTDTQYF. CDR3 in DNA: TGCGCCAGCAGCCAAGATCGGTCGACTAGCGGTTGGACAGATACGCAGTATTTT.

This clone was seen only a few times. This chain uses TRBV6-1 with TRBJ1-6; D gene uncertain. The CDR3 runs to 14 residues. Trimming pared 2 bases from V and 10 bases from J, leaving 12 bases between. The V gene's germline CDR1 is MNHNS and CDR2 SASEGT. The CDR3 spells CASSERATGSPLHF. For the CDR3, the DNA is TGTGCCAGCAGTGAACGCGCGACTGGATCACCCCTCCACTTT.

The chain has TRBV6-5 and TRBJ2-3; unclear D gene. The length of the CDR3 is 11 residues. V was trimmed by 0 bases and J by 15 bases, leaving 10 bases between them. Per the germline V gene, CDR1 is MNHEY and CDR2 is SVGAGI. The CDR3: CASSYSLIEYF. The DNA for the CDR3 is TGTGCCAGCAGTTACTCACTAATCGAATATTTT.

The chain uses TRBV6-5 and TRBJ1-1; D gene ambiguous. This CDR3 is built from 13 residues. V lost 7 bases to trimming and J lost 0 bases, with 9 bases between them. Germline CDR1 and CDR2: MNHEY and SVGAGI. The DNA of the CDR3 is TGTGCCAGCAATCTGGACTTGAACACTGAAGCTTTCTTT. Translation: CASNLDLNTEAFF.

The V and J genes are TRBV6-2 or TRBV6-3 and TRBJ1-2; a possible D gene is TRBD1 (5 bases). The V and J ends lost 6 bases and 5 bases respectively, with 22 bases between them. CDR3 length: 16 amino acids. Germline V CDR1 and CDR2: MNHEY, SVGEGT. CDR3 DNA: TGTGCCAGCAGCACCCTAACAGGCTCCGTTTGGTATGGCTACACCTTC. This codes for CASSTLTGSVWYGYTF.

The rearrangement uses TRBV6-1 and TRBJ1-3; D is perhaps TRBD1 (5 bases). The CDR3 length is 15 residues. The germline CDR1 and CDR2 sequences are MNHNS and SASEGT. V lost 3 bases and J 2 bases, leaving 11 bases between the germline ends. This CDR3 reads CASSDRTLTGNTIYF. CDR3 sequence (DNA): TGTGCCAGCAGTGACAGGACACTGACTGGAAACACCATATATTTT.